The sequence of this T cell receptor beta chain was determined in a study of blood T cell repertoires in COVID-19. On the study more broadly: PBMCs, B-cell-depleted T cells, or T cells were the source of the cDNA or gDNA that made up the material.

TCRdb keeps only in-frame clones here, not all; method: immunoSEQ multiplex PCR. This table holds 200,000 to 250,000 clones, around 80% found once. This clone was recorded once. This CDR3 has 15 residues. The germline V gene has CDR1 MGHRA and CDR2 YSYEKL. V was clipped by 0 bases and J by 4 bases, with 12 bases between them. What was sequenced was peripheral blood. The rearrangement joins TRBV4-1 to TRBJ1-2; D is ambiguous. The receptor's source is a woman between 65 and 79 years old with acute or convalescent COVID-19. The CDR3 sequence is CASSQDGGAFYGYTF. For the CDR3, the DNA is TGCGCCAGCAGCCAAGATGGTGGAGCTTTCTATGGCTACACCTTC.